These 20 T cell receptor beta chains were all obtained from the same sample, sequenced in a study of blood T cell repertoires in COVID-19. Clones were sequenced by immunoSEQ multiplex PCR, and TCRdb holds only the in-frame ones, with some missing. The sample yields over 80,000 clones, about 88% seen once. The sample was peripheral blood. These receptor sequences come from a woman older than 75 with acute or convalescent COVID-19.

The chain employs TRBV2 and TRBJ1-4; unclear D gene. The ends were cut back, 6 bases at V and 1 base at J, with 9 bases in the middle. The CDR3 loop spans 14 amino acids. Germline V gene data show CDR1 as SNHLY and CDR2 as FYNNEI. The CDR3 nucleotides read TGTGCCAGCAGGGGAGGACGAACTAATGAAAAACTGTTTTTT. It encodes CASRGGRTNEKLFF.

V is TRBV5-6 and J is TRBJ1-5; 7 positions match TRBD1. CDR1 is SGHDT and CDR2 is YYEEEE in the germline V gene. The CDR3 is 15 amino acids. V was clipped by 1 base and J by 2 bases; unmatched bases: 3. The CDR3 loop reads CASSLWQGGNQPQHF. The CDR3 DNA reads TGTGCCAGCAGCTTGTGGCAGGGGGGCAATCAGCCCCAGCATTTT.

This chain uses TRBV5-1 with TRBJ1-2, with D possibly being TRBD1 (6 bases). Germline CDR1 is SGHRS and CDR2 is YFSETQ. CDR3 length equals 17 residues. V shed 1 base and J shed 2 bases, with 18 bases lying between them. CDR3 DNA sequence: TGCGCCAGCAGCTTGATTGGGGGGGGCGCAAGAAACTATGGCTACACCTTC. Protein sequence: CASSLIGGGARNYGYTF.

The J gene is TRBJ2-1, the V gene TRBV9; perhaps TRBD2 as D (5 bases). The V end lost 0 bases, the J end lost 9 bases, and 10 bases lay between the germline ends. Germline V CDR1 and CDR2: SGDLS, YYNGEE. The CDR3 is 13 residues long. The CDR3 reads CASSVAYEGEQFF. The CDR3 nucleotides are TGTGCCAGCAGCGTAGCTTACGAGGGTGAGCAGTTCTTC. Complete variable domain (other parts from reference TRBV9 and TRBJ2-1): DSGVTQTPKHLITATGQRVTLRCSPRSGDLSVYWYQQSLDQGLQFLIQYYNGEERAKGNILERFSAQQFPDLHSELNLSSLELGDSALYFCASSVAYEGEQFFGPGTRLTVL.

The rearrangement joins TRBV16 to TRBJ2-1, with TRBD2 matching over 8 bases. Germline V CDR1 and CDR2: KGHSY, FQNENV. J lost 0 bases, V lost 2 bases, and 6 bases had no gene match. This CDR3 has 17 residues. The CDR3 DNA reads as TGTGCCAGCAGCCAAGGTCCCGGGGGGGACTCCTACAATGAGCAGTTCTTC. Its translation is CASSQGPGGDSYNEQFF.

The chain is built from TRBV6-2 or TRBV6-3 and TRBJ1-5; D not certain. CDR3 length: 14 residues. Germline CDR1 and CDR2: MNHEY and SVGEGT. The V and J ends lost 3 bases and 0 bases respectively, with 6 bases between them. The chain's CDR3 is CASSYYNSNQPQHF. DNA for the CDR3: TGTGCCAGCAGTTATTATAATAGCAATCAGCCCCAGCATTTT.

This chain links TRBV6-2 or TRBV6-3 with TRBJ1-2, with D uncertain. Germline V gives CDR1 MNHEY, CDR2 SVGEGT. With 5 bases removed from V and 5 bases from J, the gap between germline ends came to 12 bases. The CDR3 length is 13 residues. Here the CDR3 DNA reads TGTGCCAGCAGTCCGACGGAGGGTTATGGCTACACCTTC. Translating gives CASSPTEGYGYTF.

The V and J genes are TRBV3-1 (or the pseudogene TRBV3-2) and TRBJ1-3, with 8 nucleotides matching TRBD1. The trim removed 2 bases at V and 4 bases at J, leaving 7 bases unmatched. CDR3 length equals 16 residues. CDR1 is LGHDT and CDR2 is YNNKEL in the germline V gene (reference sequence). CDR3 nucleotides: TGTGCCAGCAGCCAACCCGCGACAGGGGCCGGAAACACCATATATTTT. Translation gives CASSQPATGAGNTIYF.

This clone came up a few times. J is TRBJ2-1 and V is TRBV5-8; possibly TRBD2 for D (6 bases). CDR1 and CDR2 (germline): SGHTS, YDEGEE. This CDR3 region has 14 residues. The ends were cut back, 5 bases at V and 0 bases at J, with 9 bases in the middle. The CDR3 protein is CASRTGSSYNEQFF. The DNA for the CDR3 is TGTGCCAGCAGGACCGGGAGCTCCTACAATGAGCAGTTCTTC. The variable domain in full, with the rest retrieved from reference TRBV5-8 and TRBJ2-1, is EAGVTQSPTHLIKTRGQQATLRCSPISGHTSVYWYQQALGLGLQFLLWYDEGEERNRGNFPPRFSGRQFPNYSSELNVNALELEDSALYLCASRTGSSYNEQFFGPGTRLTVL.

This clone turned up a few times. The chain joins TRBV7-2 to TRBJ2-5; the D gene is possibly TRBD2 (7 bases). V was clipped by 5 bases and J by 1 base, with 14 bases between them. This CDR3 is built from 15 residues. Germline CDR1 SGHTA, CDR2 FQGNSA. The chain's CDR3 is CASSQVGGLQETQYF. CDR3 bases: TGTGCCAGCAGCCAAGTGGGGGGGCTCCAAGAGACCCAGTACTTC.

The rearrangement links TRBV4-3 to TRBJ2-1, with TRBD2 as a possible D gene (6 bases). The CDR3 sequence is 13 residues long. The germline gives CDR1 LGHNA, CDR2 YSLEER. The V and J ends lost 10 bases and 10 bases respectively, with 20 bases between them. The CDR3 DNA reads TGCGCCACCCCGACCGGCGGGGTGCAGGAGCAGTTCTTC. It translates to CATPTGGVQEQFF.

This sequence joins TRBV7-6 and TRBJ2-3; 11 bases fit TRBD2. The CDR3 contains 17 residues. The J segment lost 2 bases and the V segment lost 1 base, leaving 5 bases of the junction unmatched. Germline V gives CDR1 SGHVS, CDR2 FNYEAQ. CDR3 sequence (DNA): TGTGCCAGCAGCTTAGTACCTAGCGGGGGGATCACAGATACGCAGTATTTT. Its translation is CASSLVPSGGITDTQYF.

The CDR3 loop is CASSLDSRGSNQPQHF. CDR3 sequence (DNA): TGTGCCAGCAGCTTAGATAGTCGCGGGAGCAATCAGCCCCAGCATTTT. The rearrangement joins TRBV7-2 to TRBJ1-5; D gene uncertain. CDR3 length: 16 amino acids. Germline CDR1 and CDR2: SGHTA and FQGNSA. Trimming took off 1 base at V and 1 base at J, with 11 bases between the two ends. The full variable domain, rest sourced from reference TRBV7-2 and TRBJ1-5, is GAGVSQSPSNKVTEKGKDVELRCDPISGHTALYWYRQSLGQGLEFLIYFQGNSAPDKSGLPSDRFSAERTGGSVSTLTIQRTQQEDSAVYLCASSLDSRGSNQPQHFGDGTRLSIL.

The chain uses TRBV30 and TRBJ1-5; D unclear. This CDR3 has 13 amino acids. The germline V gene encodes CDR1 GTSNPN and CDR2 SVGIG (reference sequence). Trimming cost V 7 bases and J 2 bases, with 12 bases left between them. CDR3 protein: CASGGWGNQPQHF. As DNA, the CDR3 is TGTGCCTCCGGCGGTTGGGGCAATCAGCCCCAGCATTTT.

V gene TRBV18 combines with J gene TRBJ1-2; a weak D match, TRBD1 (5 bases). Germline V gene lookup returns CDR1 KGHSH and CDR2 LQKENI. V lost 6 bases, J lost 3 bases, and 17 bases lay in between. The CDR3 is made up of 15 amino acids. The CDR3 here is CASSQEIGGDYGYTF. CDR3 DNA sequence: TGTGCCAGCTCCCAGGAGATCGGGGGGGACTATGGCTACACCTTC.

The J gene is TRBJ1-2, the V gene TRBV28; 10 nucleotides line up with TRBD1. The junction had 5 bases not matched to a gene; V was cut back by 0 bases and J by 7 bases. The CDR3 consists of 15 residues. Per the germline V gene, CDR1 is MDHEN and CDR2 is SYDVKM. CDR3 amino acids: CASSLWGQGLGGYTF. CDR3 DNA sequence: TGTGCCAGCAGTTTATGGGGACAGGGGTTGGGTGGCTACACCTTC.

This chain links TRBV25-1 with TRBJ2-7, with D possibly matching TRBD2 (6 bases). Looked up from germline, CDR1 is MGHDK and CDR2 is SYGVNS. The CDR3 is made up of 14 amino acids. Trimming stripped 8 bases from V and 3 bases from J, with 17 bases between. The chain's CDR3 is CASGWGGRGYEQYF. The CDR3 DNA follows: TGTGCCAGCGGGTGGGGAGGAAGGGGCTACGAGCAGTACTTC.

The chain couples TRBV6-2 or TRBV6-3 to TRBJ2-5; 10 nucleotides line up with TRBD2. Germline V gene data show CDR1 as MNHEY and CDR2 as SVGEGT. Losses at the gene ends were 5 bases for V and 4 bases for J; bases not matched to a gene: 7. The CDR3 loop spans 15 amino acids. CDR3 in amino acids: CASSASGRGAETQYF. Written as DNA, the CDR3 is TGTGCCAGCAGTGCTAGCGGGAGAGGAGCAGAGACCCAGTACTTC.

The rearrangement uses TRBV18 and TRBJ1-2, with TRBD1 as a possible D gene (6 bases). The ends were cut back, 2 bases at V and 8 bases at J, with 12 bases in the middle. This CDR3 has 13 residues. Germline CDR1 is KGHSH and CDR2 is LQKENI. The CDR3 loop is CASSPEGGVGYTF. CDR3 nucleotide sequence: TGTGCCAGCTCACCAGAAGGGGGAGTCGGCTACACCTTC.

The V and J genes are TRBV29-1 and TRBJ2-2; TRBD1 might be the D (5 bases). This CDR3 has 13 amino acids. Between the trimmed V and J ends, which lost 7 bases and 7 bases, there was a span of 16 bases. The germline V gene encodes CDR1 SQVTM and CDR2 ANQGSEA. CDR3 nucleotides: TGCAGCGCCCCCACAGGTTTAGGCGGGGAGCTGTTTTTT. It translates to CSAPTGLGGELFF.